This entry lists 9 T cell receptor beta chains sequenced from one sample in a study of lymphopenia after photon versus proton radiotherapy. TCRdb's copy holds only in-frame clones and misses some; the assay was immunoSEQ multiplex PCR. Among 25,000 to 35,000 clones listed, around 90% were seen once. The sample was peripheral blood, taken from a patient treated with photon-based radiotherapy. Every receptor here comes from a woman between 50 and 59 years old with pancreatic cancer.

The V and J genes are TRBV19 and TRBJ1-5; 8 bases agree with TRBD1. In germline, CDR1 is LNHDA, CDR2 SQIVND (reference sequence). With V trimmed by 2 bases and J by 10 bases, 10 bases remained unmatched. The CDR3 is made up of 15 amino acids. For the CDR3, the DNA is TGTGCCAGTAGTATAATCGGGACAGGCGGTATACCCCAGCATTTT. This encodes CASSIIGTGGIPQHF.

V gene TRBV25-1 combines with J gene TRBJ1-4, with D unclear. V dropped 7 bases and J dropped 11 bases, with 14 bases sitting between them. The CDR3 is 12 amino acids. In germline, CDR1 is MGHDK, CDR2 SYGVNS. The CDR3 spells CASTERGGKLFF. CDR3 coding DNA: TGTGCCAGCACCGAACGGGGAGGCAAACTGTTTTTT.

The rearrangement joins TRBV6-5 to TRBJ2-7; D is undetermined. CDR1 and CDR2 from the germline V gene are MNHEY and SVGAGI. The CDR3 sequence is 12 residues long. Deletions cut 5 bases from V and 5 bases from J, with 10 bases between. This CDR3 reads CASSPMMDEQYF. The CDR3 DNA is TGTGCCAGCAGTCCCATGATGGACGAGCAGTACTTC.

The chain has TRBV27 and TRBJ2-3; D ambiguous. Trimming pared 7 bases from V and 2 bases from J, leaving 16 bases between. This CDR3 region has 15 residues. Germline loops: CDR1 MNHEY, CDR2 SMNVEV (reference sequence). The CDR3: CASNPAGLHTDTQYF. CDR3 DNA sequence: TGTGCCAGCAACCCGGCCGGGCTCCACACAGATACGCAGTATTTT.

V usage is TRBV7-2 and J usage is TRBJ2-2; D gene unclear. CDR1 SGHTA and CDR2 FQGNSA come from the germline V gene. The CDR3 runs 14 residues. V gave up 5 bases and J gave up 4 bases, with 11 bases separating them. CDR3 sequence reads: CASSELTGTGELFF. The CDR3 region has the DNA TGTGCCAGCAGCGAACTGACGGGCACCGGGGAGCTGTTTTTT.

V gene TRBV19 combines with J gene TRBJ2-1; a weak D match, TRBD2 (5 bases). Per the germline V gene, CDR1 is LNHDA and CDR2 is SQIVND (reference sequence). Trimming took 6 bases from V and 3 from J, leaving 15 bases between them. CDR3 length: 15 residues. The CDR3: CASRLTGNYYNEQFF. CDR3 coding DNA: TGTGCCAGTAGGCTGACCGGGAACTACTACAATGAGCAGTTCTTC.

By frequency in the sample, this clone is medium-sized. The chain recombines TRBV30 with TRBJ2-2; maybe TRBD1 (5 bases). CDR3 length: 13 amino acids. The germline V and J ends were trimmed by 2 bases and 3 bases, with 7 bases remaining between them. CDR1 is GTSNPN, CDR2 SVGIG, per germline (reference sequence). In nucleotides, the CDR3 is TGTGCCTGGAGTATCAGGGACACCGGGGAGCTGTTTTTT. This gives the protein CAWSIRDTGELFF.

This chain uses TRBV6-1 with TRBJ2-2; no clear D. In germline, CDR1 is MNHNS, CDR2 SASEGT. The CDR3 totals 12 residues. Between the trimmed V and J ends, which lost 1 base and 8 bases, there was a span of 5 bases. CDR3 amino acids: CASSEVGGELFF. As DNA, the CDR3 is TGTGCCAGCAGTGAAGTGGGAGGGGAGCTGTTTTTT.

V gene TRBV28 combines with J gene TRBJ2-7; 9 bases agree with TRBD1. This CDR3 region has 14 residues. Germline-derived CDR1 and CDR2 are MDHEN and SYDVKM. With 4 bases clipped from V and 7 bases from J, the junction kept 8 bases outside the gene matches. CDR3 residues: CASSYGTGSGEQYF. CDR3 nucleotides: TGTGCCAGCAGTTACGGGACAGGGAGTGGTGAGCAGTACTTC.